Shown below are 27 T cell receptor beta chains from a single sample sequenced in a study of T cell responses to AZD1222 COVID-19 vaccine. The table came from immunoSEQ multiplex PCR; TCRdb's copy has only in-frame clones and leaves some out. Found here are about 140,000 clones, roughly 89% of them singletons; the top ten hold 1.9%. The sample in question was peripheral blood, obtained on day 0 of AZD1222 vaccination. The receptors shown here come from an adult in good health.

The genes are TRBV4-3 and TRBJ1-1, with D unresolved. Trimming removed 2 bases from V and 3 bases from J, with 10 bases in between. The CDR3 runs 14 residues. Germline V gene lookup returns CDR1 LGHNA and CDR2 YSLEER. The CDR3 loop is CASSQQTRDTEAFF. In DNA form, the CDR3 reads TGCGCCAGCAGCCAACAAACCCGGGACACTGAAGCTTTCTTT.

As DNA, the CDR3 is TGCGCCAGCAGCTTCCGAGCGGAAAACTACAATGAGCAGTTCTTC. Translation: CASSFRAENYNEQFF. The chain is built from TRBV5-1 and TRBJ2-1; the D gene is possibly TRBD2 (5 bases). This CDR3 spans 15 amino acids. V was clipped by 2 bases and J by 3 bases, with 12 bases between them. The germline gives CDR1 SGHRS, CDR2 YFSETQ.

The chain employs TRBV24-1 and TRBJ1-5, with a tentative D call TRBD1 (6 bases). Trimming pared 0 bases from V and 0 bases from J, leaving 17 bases between. Looked up from germline, CDR1 is KGHDR and CDR2 is SFDVKD. CDR3 length: 19 residues. The CDR3 nucleotides read TGTGCCACCAGTGATTTGGGGGACAATGCTCCTTATAGCAATCAGCCCCAGCATTTT. Translated, it gives CATSDLGDNAPYSNQPQHF.

The V and J genes are TRBV19 and TRBJ2-1; perhaps D is TRBD1 or TRBD2 (5 bases each). Germline lookup yields CDR1 LNHDA and CDR2 SQIVND (reference sequence). The CDR3 is 19 amino acids. Trimming pared 3 bases from V and 0 bases from J, leaving 21 bases between. CDR3 DNA: TGTGCCAGTAGTATGAATCCACAAGGGACCAGAAGCTCCTACAATGAGCAGTTCTTC. Translating gives CASSMNPQGTRSSYNEQFF.

Here the CDR3 DNA reads TGTGCCAGCAGCTTAATAAGGGGCGGTTACGAGCAGTACTTC. This codes for CASSLIRGGYEQYF. The V call is TRBV11-2, the J call TRBJ2-7; maybe TRBD1 (5 bases). Germline assignment: CDR1 SGHAT and CDR2 FQNNGV. This CDR3 spans 14 amino acids. The V and J ends lost 2 bases and 4 bases respectively, with 12 bases between them.

The chain couples TRBV28 to TRBJ2-3; 9 bases map to TRBD2. The germline V gene encodes CDR1 MDHEN and CDR2 SYDVKM. The CDR3 contains 14 residues. The V gene end was trimmed by 3 bases and the J gene end by 3 bases; junction bases not matched to a gene: 1. The DNA of the CDR3 is TGTGCCAGCAGTTTTAGCGGGAGTACAGATACGCAGTATTTT. Amino acids: CASSFSGSTDTQYF.

The chain couples TRBV5-4 to TRBJ2-1, with D perhaps being TRBD1 or TRBD2 (5 bases each). The CDR3 sequence is 17 residues long. Germline CDR1 and CDR2: SGHNT and YYREEE (reference sequence). Trimming stripped 4 bases from V and 2 bases from J, with 19 bases between. CDR3 in DNA: TGTGCCAGCAGCCTCGGGGTCGGCCGGGGACCCTACAATGAGCAGTTCTTC. This codes for CASSLGVGRGPYNEQFF.

The chain carries TRBV27 and TRBJ1-2, with D hard to call. CDR3 length: 13 residues. Germline CDR1 MNHEY, CDR2 SMNVEV (reference sequence). The V and J ends lost 3 bases and 6 bases respectively, with 11 bases between them. The CDR3 sequence is CASSFLSLDGYTF. CDR3 coding DNA: TGTGCCAGCAGTTTTTTGAGTTTGGATGGCTACACCTTC.

The chain uses TRBV7-2 and TRBJ2-3; 16 bases align to TRBD2. Trimming removed 1 base from V and 6 bases from J; junction bases left unmatched: 4. The CDR3 covers 17 residues. Looked up from germline, CDR1 is SGHTA and CDR2 is FQGNSA. The DNA of the CDR3 is TGTGCCAGCAGCTTAGATGGGACTAGCGGGGGGGCTGATACGCAGTATTTT. Protein sequence: CASSLDGTSGGADTQYF. The full variable domain, with the rest looked up from reference TRBV7-2 and TRBJ2-3, is GAGVSQSPSNKVTEKGKDVELRCDPISGHTALYWYRQSLGQGLEFLIYFQGNSAPDKSGLPSDRFSAERTGGSVSTLTIQRTQQEDSAVYLCASSLDGTSGGADTQYFGPGTRLTVL.

V usage is TRBV11-2 and J usage is TRBJ1-1; D remains ambiguous. This CDR3 is 14 amino acids long. Per germline, CDR1 SGHAT and CDR2 FQNNGV. The V and J ends lost 2 bases and 5 bases respectively, with 12 bases between them. CDR3 residues: CASSLRSTGTEAFF. The CDR3 DNA reads as TGTGCCAGCAGCTTACGGTCGACGGGGACTGAAGCTTTCTTT.

The gene calls are TRBV7-2 and TRBJ1-2, with D perhaps matching TRBD1 (5 bases). The CDR3 consists of 17 residues. Per the germline V gene, CDR1 is SGHTA and CDR2 is FQGNSA. Trimming removed 5 bases from V and 4 bases from J, with 23 bases in between. The CDR3 loop is CASSRPRIGASGYGYTF. The CDR3 region has the DNA TGTGCCAGCAGCCGCCCTAGGATTGGGGCCTCTGGCTATGGCTACACCTTC.

V is TRBV5-4 and J is TRBJ1-6; D may be TRBD1 (6 bases). This CDR3 is built from 15 residues. The germline V and J ends were trimmed by 2 bases and 7 bases, with 13 bases remaining between them. CDR1 and CDR2 (germline): SGHNT, YYREEE (reference sequence). The chain's CDR3 is CASSFGQGMNSPLHF. The CDR3 region has the DNA TGTGCCAGCAGCTTCGGGCAGGGGATGAATTCACCCCTCCACTTT.

V gene TRBV5-6 combines with J gene TRBJ1-1; 9 positions match TRBD1. V gave up 4 bases and J gave up 7 bases; unmatched junction bases: 8. CDR3 length equals 14 residues. Germline-derived CDR1 and CDR2 are SGHDT and YYEEEE. The CDR3 DNA reads TGTGCCAGCAGCCCGGCCGCGGGACAGGGTGAAGCTTTCTTT. Amino acid sequence: CASSPAAGQGEAFF.

V usage is TRBV6-5 and J usage is TRBJ2-1; 7 nucleotides match TRBD2. V lost 6 bases, J lost 4 bases, and 3 bases stayed unmatched. The germline V gene encodes CDR1 MNHEY and CDR2 SVGAGI. There are 13 residues in the CDR3. CDR3 residues: CASRASGYNEQFF. In DNA, the CDR3 is TGTGCCAGCAGGGCTAGCGGATACAATGAGCAGTTCTTC.

The V call is TRBV3-1 (or the pseudogene TRBV3-2), the J call TRBJ1-6; TRBD1 might be the D (5 bases). From germline, CDR1 is LGHDT and CDR2 YNNKEL (reference sequence). V was clipped by 1 base and J by 10 bases, with 17 bases between them. CDR3 length: 16 residues. CDR3 region: CASSQVGGAGLSPLHF. The CDR3 coding sequence is TGTGCCAGCAGCCAAGTCGGCGGGGCAGGTTTATCACCCCTCCACTTT.

This rearrangement joins TRBV13 to TRBJ2-1, with TRBD2 matching over 8 bases. This CDR3 contains 12 residues. The germline V gene has CDR1 PRHDT and CDR2 FYEKMQ (reference sequence). With 6 bases clipped from V and 7 bases from J, the junction kept 2 bases outside the gene matches. CDR3 in amino acids: CASRTSGNEQFF. CDR3 sequence (DNA): TGTGCCAGCAGAACTAGCGGTAATGAGCAGTTCTTC.

The rearrangement links TRBV9 to TRBJ1-1; maybe TRBD1 (6 bases). The germline gives CDR1 SGDLS, CDR2 YYNGEE. With 3 bases removed from V and 1 base from J, the gap between germline ends came to 7 bases. This CDR3 is 13 amino acids long. CDR3 loop: CASSAGQNTEAFF. CDR3 DNA sequence: TGTGCCAGCAGCGCGGGACAGAACACTGAAGCTTTCTTT.

This rearrangement joins TRBV19 to TRBJ1-1; D gene ambiguous. In germline, CDR1 is LNHDA, CDR2 SQIVND (reference sequence). With 5 bases removed from V and 7 bases from J, the gap between germline ends came to 14 bases. This CDR3 spans 13 amino acids. The CDR3 reads CASSDTGRDEAFF. CDR3 nucleotides: TGTGCCAGTAGTGATACGGGGAGGGATGAAGCTTTCTTT.

The chain joins TRBV4-1 to TRBJ1-2; 9 nucleotides match TRBD1. Germline values: CDR1 MGHRA, CDR2 YSYEKL. CDR3 size: 14 residues. V lost 3 bases to trimming and J lost 6 bases; unmatched junction nucleotides: 5. CDR3 amino acids: CASSQGQGGNGYTF. CDR3 DNA sequence: TGCGCCAGCAGCCAGGGACAGGGTGGCAATGGCTACACCTTC.

This chain links TRBV2 with TRBJ2-5; 11 nucleotides align to TRBD1. Per the germline V gene, CDR1 is SNHLY and CDR2 is FYNNEI. V lost 4 bases and J lost 4; bases outside the gene matches: 8. This CDR3 region has 16 residues. CDR3 residues: CASSAPSGTGGETQYF. The CDR3 region has the DNA TGTGCCAGCAGTGCCCCTTCGGGGACAGGGGGAGAGACCCAGTACTTC.

This chain links TRBV27 with TRBJ2-5; 8 nucleotides match TRBD1. Germline CDR1 and CDR2: MNHEY and SMNVEV (reference sequence). The CDR3 is 14 amino acids. V lost 8 bases, J lost 14 bases, and 19 bases stayed unmatched. The CDR3 region is CASWNTTDRGRGYF. The DNA for the CDR3 is TGTGCCAGCTGGAATACCACTGACAGGGGCCGAGGCTACTTC.

This chain links TRBV29-1 with TRBJ1-3, with D uncertain. Trimming removed 3 bases at V and 6 bases at J, with 6 bases between. Germline V gene sequence: CDR1 SQVTM, CDR2 ANQGSEA. The CDR3 contains 11 residues. The CDR3 reads CSVDRVNTIYF. The CDR3 DNA reads as TGCAGCGTTGACCGAGTAAACACCATATATTTT.

The chain combines TRBV4-1 with TRBJ2-2; D may be TRBD2 (5 bases). Germline values: CDR1 MGHRA, CDR2 YSYEKL. The CDR3 has 16 amino acids. The V and J ends lost 0 bases and 5 bases respectively, with 13 bases between them. Written as DNA, the CDR3 is TGCGCCAGCAGCCAAGATGTTCGGGGTTGGACCGGGGAGCTGTTTTTT. Protein sequence: CASSQDVRGWTGELFF.

The genes are TRBV6-5 and TRBJ1-1; TRBD1 might be the D (5 bases). This CDR3 has 14 amino acids. The ends were cut back, 0 bases at V and 1 base at J, with 6 bases in the middle. CDR1 is MNHEY and CDR2 is SVGAGI in the germline V gene. CDR3 DNA: TGTGCCAGCAGTTACTCTGGGGGGAACACTGAAGCTTTCTTT. Translation: CASSYSGGNTEAFF.

V is TRBV20-1 and J is TRBJ2-5; 10 nucleotides align to TRBD2. CDR3 length equals 11 residues. Germline CDR1 is DFQATT and CDR2 is SNEGSKA (reference sequence). CDR3 coding DNA: TGCAGCGGACTAGCGGAAGAGACCCAGTACTTC. This sequence encodes CSGLAEETQYF.

This sequence joins TRBV28 and TRBJ1-6; unclear D gene. V gave up 8 bases and J gave up 6 bases, with 2 bases separating them. The CDR3 loop spans 10 amino acids. In germline, CDR1 is MDHEN, CDR2 SYDVKM. CDR3 protein: CASGNSPLHF. CDR3 bases: TGTGCCAGCGGTAATTCACCCCTCCACTTT.

The chain employs TRBV6-2 or TRBV6-3 and TRBJ1-1; D is perhaps TRBD1 (5 bases). Trimming removed 0 bases from V and 3 bases from J, with 17 bases in between. The CDR3 has 17 residues. Per germline, CDR1 MNHEY and CDR2 SVGEGT. CDR3 region: CASSYSKTGLGYTEAFF. CDR3 nucleotide sequence: TGTGCCAGCAGTTACTCGAAAACAGGCCTCGGCTACACTGAAGCTTTCTTT.